Following are 21 T cell receptor beta chains from one sample sequenced in a study of read filtering for tumor transcriptome and immune sequencing (dated by TCRdb to 2020 to 2022). Instrument on record: Illumina HiSeq 4000. TCR libraries were constructed from about 400 ng RNA using the Immunoverse kit, and molecular barcoded adaptors covering alpha/delta and beta/gamma chains were employed. The public reads were quality trimmed at Q25 with fastp and then assembled into clones with MiXCR by TCRdb, keeping productive beta chains. CDR3 protein duplicates are merged, each entry listing the most common genes and DNA. The sample table records nearly 60,000 distinct CDR3 sequences; about 12% of these occur just once. The ten largest make up around 15% of the sample. The source material was a population of CD138-negative cells sorted from bone marrow. This sample's cell subset or site label indicates: bone marrow mononuclear cells depleted of CD138+ plasma/myeloma cells by negative magnetic selection. These receptors were collected from a donor over 35 with multiple myeloma.

The J gene is TRBJ1-1, the V gene TRBV6-1, with a possible D match to TRBD1 (6 bases). The ends were cut back, 6 bases at V and 4 bases at J, with 15 bases in the middle. Per the germline V gene, CDR1 is MNHNS and CDR2 is SASEGT. This CDR3 has 14 residues. CDR3 DNA sequence: TGTGCCAGCAGACGCGGGGGCGAGAGCACTGAAGCTTTCTTT. This gives the protein CASRRGGESTEAFF.

The sample holds many counts of this clonotype. The chain has TRBV7-9 and TRBJ2-7; TRBD1 aligns across 7 bases. The CDR3 totals 16 residues. CDR1 is SEHNR, CDR2 FQNEAQ, per germline (reference sequence). V lost 4 bases and J lost 4; bases outside the gene matches: 13. This CDR3 is CASSWGTGELGYEQYF. DNA of the CDR3: TGTGCCAGCAGCTGGGGCACAGGGGAGTTAGGGTACGAGCAGTACTTC.

The table lists this clonotype with many counts. The V gene is TRBV20-1, the J gene TRBJ1-5; 7 bases fit TRBD1. Germline lookup yields CDR1 DFQATT and CDR2 SNEGSKA (reference sequence). After removal of 5 bases from V and 2 bases from J, the junction contained 6 bases not matched to a gene. CDR3 length: 14 residues. The CDR3, as DNA: TGCAGTGCTGGCAGACAGGGTGGCAATCAGCCCCAGCATTTT. This gives the protein CSAGRQGGNQPQHF.

This clonotype was detected many times. This chain joins TRBV9 and TRBJ2-1; weak D call: TRBD2 (6 bases). The germline V and J ends were trimmed by 4 bases and 7 bases, with 18 bases remaining between them. Germline CDR1 SGDLS, CDR2 YYNGEE. The CDR3 loop spans 15 amino acids. CDR3 sequence: CASSKRREEGNEQFF. For the CDR3, the DNA is TGTGCCAGCAGCAAAAGGAGGGAGGAGGGGAATGAGCAGTTCTTC.

This clonotype was seen many times. This chain connects TRBV12-3 or TRBV12-4 to TRBJ2-7; weak D call: TRBD2 (5 bases). V was cut by 3 bases and J by 3 bases, with 9 bases left in between. This CDR3 comprises 13 residues. CDR3 nucleotides: TGTGCCAGCAGTTTTGGGAGCTTCTACGAGCAGTACTTC. Protein: CASSFGSFYEQYF.

This clonotype occurred many times. The DNA for the CDR3 is TGTGCCAGCAGTTATGTTGGGGGTGGAGAGCCCCAGCATTTT. Protein sequence: CASSYVGGGEPQHF. J is TRBJ1-5 and V is TRBV6-2 or TRBV6-3; perhaps TRBD1 as D (5 bases). V gave up 3 bases and J gave up 8 bases, with 14 bases separating them. This CDR3 spans 14 amino acids. Germline-derived CDR1 and CDR2 are MNHEY and SVGEGT.

This clonotype appeared many times. The chain employs TRBV11-1 and TRBJ1-5; a possible D gene is TRBD1 (5 bases). V lost 4 bases to trimming and J lost 6 bases, with 10 bases between them. Germline V gene sequence: CDR1 SGHAT, CDR2 FQDESV (reference sequence). This CDR3 spans 13 amino acids. The CDR3 reads CASSWGFGQPQHF. DNA for the CDR3: TGTGCCAGCAGCTGGGGGTTCGGTCAGCCCCAGCATTTT.

The table lists this clonotype with many counts. The V gene is TRBV6-2 or TRBV6-3, the J gene TRBJ1-1; D remains unclear. The CDR3 length is 14 residues. Trimming left V 1 base short and J 6 bases short, with 12 bases between. Germline CDR1 MNHEY, CDR2 SVGEGT. CDR3 protein: CASSYWGYLAEAFF. DNA for the CDR3: TGTGCCAGCAGTTACTGGGGATATCTCGCTGAAGCTTTCTTT.

This clonotype has ten or more counts. The chain carries TRBV3-1 and TRBJ2-2; D is undetermined. Germline V gene data show CDR1 as LGHDT and CDR2 as YNNKEL (reference sequence). Trimming took 1 base from V and 5 from J, leaving 11 bases between them. The CDR3 runs 15 residues. In DNA, the CDR3 is TGTGCCAGCAGCCAAGGACTCACCCGAACCGGGGAGCTGTTTTTT. Translation: CASSQGLTRTGELFF.

In this sample, this clonotype turned up many times. This chain connects TRBV6-1 to TRBJ1-1; 12 bases match TRBD1. CDR1 and CDR2 (germline): MNHNS, SASEGT. The CDR3 has 17 amino acids. After removal of 6 bases from V and 0 bases from J, the junction contained 8 bases not matched to a gene. CDR3 amino acids: CASSSRDRGRMNTEAFF. DNA of the CDR3: TGTGCCAGCAGCTCCCGGGACAGGGGGCGGATGAACACTGAAGCTTTCTTT.

Comment on this clonotype: A junction boundary mismatches the germline segment, possibly from a read error. The chain recombines TRBV18 with TRBJ1-1; no definite D call. The CDR3 extends over 14 amino acids. Germline assignment: CDR1 KGHSH and CDR2 LQKENI. This chain's CDR3 is CASSLLGKNTDAFF. CDR3 nucleotides: TGTGCCAGCTCACTCCTCGGCAAAAACACTGATGCTTTCTTT.

The table lists this clonotype with many counts. The chain combines TRBV6-6 with TRBJ1-1; D gene ambiguous. Trimming cost V 6 bases and J 1 base, with 18 bases left between them. The CDR3 length is 16 residues. The germline CDR1 and CDR2 sequences are MNHNY and SVGAGI (reference sequence). CDR3 in amino acids: CASRQRGELSNTEAFF. DNA for the CDR3: TGTGCCAGCAGGCAACGTGGGGAGCTGTCGAACACTGAAGCTTTCTTT.

This clonotype counts as medium-sized. The V call is TRBV7-3, the J call TRBJ2-3; TRBD2 aligns across 7 bases. Germline trimming cut 4 bases from V and 4 bases from J; bases unmatched to any gene: 8. The CDR3 runs 15 residues. Germline-derived CDR1 and CDR2 are SGHTA and FQGTGA. CDR3 in amino acids: CASSSDSGGADTQYF. DNA of the CDR3: TGTGCCAGCAGCTCGGACTCGGGAGGCGCAGATACGCAGTATTTT.

The sample holds many counts of this clonotype. J is TRBJ2-2 and V is TRBV10-1; weak D call: TRBD1 (7 bases). The CDR3 totals 15 residues. CDR1 is WNHNN, CDR2 SYGVQD, per germline (reference sequence). Trimming removed 5 bases from V and 4 bases from J, with 14 bases in between. The CDR3 loop is CASSQGGVGTGELFF. CDR3 bases: TGCGCCAGCAGTCAGGGGGGCGTGGGCACCGGGGAGCTGTTTTTT.

This clonotype was picked up many times. This CDR3 is CASSPPDRNTEAFF. CDR3 sequence (DNA): TGTGCCAGCAGCCCACCCGACAGGAACACTGAAGCTTTCTTT. V is TRBV7-6 and J is TRBJ1-1, with D possibly being TRBD1 (5 bases). Per germline, CDR1 SGHVS and CDR2 FNYEAQ. This CDR3 has 14 amino acids. Trimming shortened V by 5 bases and J by 1 base, and 11 bases separated the two germline ends.

This clonotype was seen repeatedly, ten times or more. This sequence may be a read error, since a much larger clone differs from it by one base. This likely comes from a read error, as the CDR3 has no conserved phenylalanine or tryptophan at its end. The J gene is TRBJ2-3, the V gene TRBV7-8; 11 nucleotides align to TRBD2. The CDR3 has 17 residues. Germline V CDR1 and CDR2: SGHVS, FQNEAQ. J lost 2 bases, V lost 2 bases, and 6 bases had no gene match. The CDR3 loop is CASSLSRLAGITDTQYL. The CDR3 DNA sequence: TGTGCCAGCAGCTTATCAAGACTAGCGGGGATCACAGATACGCAGTATCTT.

This clonotype was counted a few times. V and J are TRBV5-6 and TRBJ1-5; D gene unclear. Per germline, CDR1 SGHDT and CDR2 YYEEEE. The ends were cut back, 4 bases at V and 4 bases at J, with 15 bases in the middle. The CDR3 has 15 residues. The CDR3 coding sequence is TGTGCCAGCAGCCCCTCGACCTGGACTAATCAGCCCCAGCATTTT. It codes for CASSPSTWTNQPQHF.

This clonotype came up a few times. The V and J genes are TRBV5-1 and TRBJ1-2; 12 nucleotides line up with TRBD1. The CDR3 runs 14 residues. The V gene's germline CDR1 is SGHRS and CDR2 YFSETQ. With V trimmed by 4 bases and J by 7 bases, 5 bases remained unmatched. CDR3 bases: TGCGCCAGCAGCATGGGACAGGGGGCGCCTGGCTACACCTTC. Translation: CASSMGQGAPGYTF.

The table lists this clonotype with many counts. The genes are TRBV29-1 and TRBJ1-5; D may be TRBD1 (5 bases). The germline gives CDR1 SQVTM, CDR2 ANQGSEA. The CDR3 extends over 14 amino acids. V dropped 5 bases and J dropped 3 bases, with 14 bases sitting between them. For the CDR3, the DNA is TGCAGCGTTCTGGGGCAGGGTCCCAATCAGCCCCAGCATTTT. It codes for CSVLGQGPNQPQHF. Full variable domain (missing parts from reference TRBV29-1 and TRBJ1-5): SAVISQKPSRDICQRGTSLTIQCQVDSQVTMMFWYRQQPGQSLTLIATANQGSEATYESGFVIDKFPISRPNLTFSTLTVSNMSPEDSSIYLCSVLGQGPNQPQHFGDGTRLSIL.

In its sample, this clonotype was seen a few times. The chain employs TRBV23-1 and TRBJ2-7; D may correspond to TRBD1 or TRBD2 (5 bases each). TRBV23-1 is placed among ORFs of uncertain function. V gave up 3 bases and J gave up 7 bases, with 22 bases separating them. The CDR3 has 16 residues. Here the CDR3 reads CASSHPPGTVLREQYF. The DNA for the CDR3 is TGCGCCAGCAGTCACCCCCCCGGGACGGTCCTGCGGGAGCAGTACTTC.

With regard to this clonotype: A single base separates this from a much larger clone, so it may be a read error. The chain joins TRBV11-2 to TRBJ2-5; perhaps D is TRBD1 or TRBD2 (6 bases each). Germline CDR1 reads SGHAT; CDR2 reads FQNNGV. V lost 6 bases and J 2 bases, leaving 19 bases between the germline ends. This CDR3 is 16 amino acids long. CDR3 amino acids: CASRQGEGGPQETQYF. CDR3 DNA sequence: TGTGCCAGCAGACAGGGCGAGGGGGGACCGCAAGAGACCCAGTACTTC. Combining the CDR3 with reference TRBV11-2 and TRBJ2-5 gives the whole variable domain EAGVAQSPRYKIIEKRQSVAFWCNPISGHATLYWYQQILGQGPKLLIQFQNNGVVDDSQLPKDRFSAERLKGVDSTLKIQPAKLEDSAVYLCASRQGEGGPQETQYFGPGTRLLVL.